This T cell receptor (beta chain) was recorded in a study of cytomegalovirus exposure and HLA in healthy donors. Study summary: Unique TCRs from HLA-typed donors, some 85 million of them, were held in an early data release. Study-level findings and limits: A cluster of highly shared sequence variants was likely a sequencing artifact.

Samples came from healthy bone marrow donors. Germline CDR1 reads MNHNS; CDR2 reads SASEGT. The CDR3 covers 15 residues. J lost 3 bases, V lost 9 bases, and 11 bases had no gene match. For this clone: Its antigen is currently unknown.

PCR used 60 Vbeta primers and 13 Jbeta primers. Produced via immunoSEQ multiplex PCR; TCRdb's table is partial and in-frame only. The sample table sets out just under 80,000 clones. The source of this sequence is a young man in good health and CMV-seropositive. Material for sequencing was PBMCs. V and J are TRBV6-1 and TRBJ2-1; 7 bases map to TRBD2. DNA of the CDR3: TGTGCCAGTCCCCTCCGGGGAGGGGACTACAATGAGCAGTTCTTC. It translates to CASPLRGGDYNEQFF.